Given below is one T cell receptor beta chain in context. The antigen is unknown. Using its own MiXCR run on the RT-PCR reads, TCRdb lists one record per CDR3 protein. The data contain about 650,000 distinct CDR3 sequences, roughly 14% of them singletons. This record comes from a study of response to subunit inactivated influenza vaccine. Regarding the study as a whole: Seasonal influenza vaccination, on each occasion, was suggested by the authors to recruit few new T cells.

The CDR3 has 20 residues. Between the trimmed V and J ends, which lost 3 bases and 6 bases, there was a span of 33 bases. The source was PBMCs from blood, collected 11 to 12 days after vaccination. This receptor was identified in a man aged 50 to 59 who received an inactivated influenza vaccine. The chain carries TRBV12-3 or TRBV12-4 and TRBJ2-7; no clear D gene. The CDR3 protein is CASSLKGTPLFDNLACEQYF. In DNA form, the CDR3 reads TGTGCCAGCAGTTTGAAGGGTACCCCTTTATTCGACAACCTTGCGTGCGAGCAGTACTTC.